Described below is a single T cell receptor (beta chain) sequence and its context. This entry belongs to a study of regulatory T cells in long-lasting Graves disease. The sample's time point: persistent/refractory GD, antithyroid drugs over 5 years with positive TRAb. PBMCs provided the RNA from which the TCR library was made. Patients came through an endocrinology department, and that department was in Xi'an, China. In building TCR beta libraries, iRepertoire HTBI primers were used together with Arm-PCR of CDR3 regions. In TCRdb, the multiplex PCR reads were re-called with MiXCR into one record per CDR3 protein. The sample comprises more than 300,000 distinct CDR3 sequences, 20% of which are singletons, and about 29% rests with the top ten. The sequence derives from a female donor with Graves disease. The sequencing here drew on peripheral blood mononuclear cells (PBMCs), taken when the disease was refractory, from a patient treated with antithyroid drugs.

The CDR3 sequence: CASRSGELGNQPQHF. The CDR3 nucleotides read TGTGCCAGTAGGAGCGGGGAACTCGGCAATCAGCCCCAGCATTTT. The chain carries TRBV19 and TRBJ1-5; D uncertain. The CDR3 is made up of 15 amino acids. V lost 6 bases and J 2 bases, leaving 14 bases between the germline ends. Germline CDR1 reads LNHDA; CDR2 reads SQIVND (reference sequence).